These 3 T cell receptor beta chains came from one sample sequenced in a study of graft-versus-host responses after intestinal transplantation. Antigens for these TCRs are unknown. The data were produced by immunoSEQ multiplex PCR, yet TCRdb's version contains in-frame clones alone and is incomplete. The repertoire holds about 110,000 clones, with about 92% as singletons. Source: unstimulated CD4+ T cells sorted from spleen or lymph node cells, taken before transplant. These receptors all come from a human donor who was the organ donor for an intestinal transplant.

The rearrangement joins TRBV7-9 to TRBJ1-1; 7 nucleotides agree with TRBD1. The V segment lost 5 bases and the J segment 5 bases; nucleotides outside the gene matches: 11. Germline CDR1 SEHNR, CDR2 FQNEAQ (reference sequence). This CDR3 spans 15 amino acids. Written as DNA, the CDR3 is TGTGCCAGCAGCCGTAGTCGGCAGGGGGGAACTGAAGCTTTCTTT. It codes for CASSRSRQGGTEAFF.

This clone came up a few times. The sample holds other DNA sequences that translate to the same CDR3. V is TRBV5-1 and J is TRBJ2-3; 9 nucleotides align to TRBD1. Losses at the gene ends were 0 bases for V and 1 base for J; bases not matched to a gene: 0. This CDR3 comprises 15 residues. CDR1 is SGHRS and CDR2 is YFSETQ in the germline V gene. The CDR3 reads CASSLGTGGTDTQYF. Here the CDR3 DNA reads TGCGCCAGCAGCTTGGGGACAGGGGGCACAGATACGCAGTATTTT.

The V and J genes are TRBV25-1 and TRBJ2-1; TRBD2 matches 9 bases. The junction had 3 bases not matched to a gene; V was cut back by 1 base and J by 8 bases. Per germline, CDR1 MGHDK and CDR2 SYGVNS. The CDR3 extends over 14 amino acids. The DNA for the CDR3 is TGTGCCAGCAGTGAATTTAGCGGGAGTGATGAGCAGTTCTTC. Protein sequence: CASSEFSGSDEQFF. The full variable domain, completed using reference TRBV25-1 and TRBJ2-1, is EADIYQTPRYLVIGTGKKITLECSQTMGHDKMYWYQQDPGMELHLIHYSYGVNSTEKGDLSSESTVSRIRTEHFPLTLESARPSHTSQYLCASSEFSGSDEQFFGPGTRLTVL.